The 6 T cell receptor beta chains reported below all come from one sample, sequenced in a study of T-cell reconstitution after alpha-beta-depleted transplantation in children. Researchers prepared the TCRbeta library using unique molecular identifiers, the study reports. A single record per CDR3 protein comes from TCRdb applying MiXCR to the PCR reads. This sample has approximately 650,000 distinct CDR3 sequences, with under 15% found just once. The sequencing used PBMCs, collected before TCRalphabeta/CD19-depleted stem cell transplant. Source of these receptors: a girl aged 2 to 10 with congenital amegakaryocytic thrombocytopenia, due to receive a stem cell transplant.

Many counts were recorded for this clonotype. The CDR3 loop is CASSVGTAEQYF. Here the CDR3 DNA reads TGTGCCAGCAGTGTGGGAACAGCCGAGCAGTACTTC. The V gene is TRBV12-3 or TRBV12-4, the J gene TRBJ2-7; no clear D gene. Trimming stripped 5 bases from V and 6 bases from J, with 11 bases between. CDR3 length equals 12 residues.

This chain joins TRBV7-9 and TRBJ2-1; D remains ambiguous. V was shortened by 4 bases and J by 7 bases, with 11 bases between the two germline ends. Germline lookup yields CDR1 SEHNR and CDR2 FQNEAQ (reference sequence). The CDR3 is 13 residues long. CDR3: CASSYSEANEQFF. For the CDR3, the DNA is TGTGCCAGCAGCTACTCCGAAGCTAATGAGCAGTTCTTC.

This clonotype was seen a handful of times. This chain joins TRBV20-1 and TRBJ2-3; maybe TRBD1 (6 bases). With 2 bases removed from V and 4 bases from J, the gap between germline ends came to 22 bases. CDR3 size: 17 residues. Germline CDR1 DFQATT, CDR2 SNEGSKA (reference sequence). The CDR3 nucleotides read TGCAGTGCTAGAAGAGGGATCCGGGACATATCATCAGATACGCAGTATTTT. Protein sequence: CSARRGIRDISSDTQYF.

This clonotype occurred many times. The chain employs TRBV7-8 and TRBJ2-7; D remains unclear. Between the trimmed V and J ends, which lost 2 bases and 0 bases, there was a span of 20 bases. Germline V gives CDR1 SGHVS, CDR2 FQNEAQ. The CDR3 length is 18 residues. The CDR3 bases are TGTGCCAGCAGCTTACCACAGTACTTCCCCCAAGGCTCCTACGAGCAGTACTTC. This gives the protein CASSLPQYFPQGSYEQYF. Combining the CDR3 with reference TRBV7-8 and TRBJ2-7 gives the whole variable domain GAGVSQSPRYKVAKRGQDVALRCDPISGHVSLFWYQQALGQGPEFLTYFQNEAQLDKSGLPSDRFFAERPEGSVSTLKIQRTQQEDSAVYLCASSLPQYFPQGSYEQYFGPGTRLTVT.

This clonotype has at least ten counts. The V gene is TRBV5-1, the J gene TRBJ1-2, with a possible D match to TRBD1 (5 bases). The CDR3 totals 13 residues. V was pared by 4 bases and J by 4 bases, with 11 bases between. Germline CDR1 reads SGHRS; CDR2 reads YFSETQ. The CDR3 sequence is CASSPGTGYGYTF. The CDR3 region has the DNA TGCGCCAGCAGCCCTGGGACGGGCTATGGCTACACCTTC.

This chain links TRBV20-1 with TRBJ1-1; D is unclear. CDR1 is DFQATT, CDR2 SNEGSKA, per germline (reference sequence). The V and J ends lost 0 bases and 4 bases respectively, with 15 bases between them. The CDR3 is 15 residues long. The CDR3 is CSAREWVLGGTEAFF. For the CDR3, the DNA is TGCAGTGCTAGAGAATGGGTCCTGGGTGGCACTGAAGCTTTCTTT.